This T cell receptor beta chain was identified in a study of shared clonotypes between healthy human individuals. Naivety among CD8 cells was defined by CD45RO negativity and positive CCR7 selection, thereby excluding terminally differentiated effector memory CD45RA+ cells. Sequencing was at deep level. Assay used: immunoSEQ multiplex PCR; TCRdb lists only in-frame clones, some missing. This sample has a few million clones, with about 94% found just once. This sequence was found in a man aged 18 to 30 in good health. Some clones in this sample may be carry-over from other donors' samples. Sequenced material: naive CD8+ T cells from PBMCs.

The CDR3 DNA reads as TGTGCCAGCAGCTCGACAGTTGGGGGGATGAACACTGAAGCTTTCTTT. Translated: CASSSTVGGMNTEAFF. The chain uses TRBV7-9 and TRBJ1-1; perhaps TRBD1 as D (5 bases). Looked up from germline, CDR1 is SEHNR and CDR2 is FQNEAQ (reference sequence). CDR3 size: 16 residues. V lost 4 bases and J lost 0, with 15 bases in between.